This TCR beta chain was sequenced in a study of CD8 T cells in ankylosing spondylitis. This clonotype came up a few times. No antigen is known for it. Overall study results and limits: Matched ankylosing spondylitis synovial fluid reportedly showed significant enrichment of disease-linked clones. Ankylosing spondylitis blood appeared to be characterized by a TCR beta motif of under ten highly homologous variants.

TCRdb itself ran the 5' RACE reads through MiXCR, one entry per CDR3 protein. Of 700,000 or so distinct CDR3 sequences listed, 15% to 20% were seen once; the top ten hold about 19%. CDR3 length equals 14 residues. Trimming left V 7 bases short and J 3 bases short, with 16 bases between. The source of this sequence is a male donor with ankylosing spondylitis. Sequenced input: blood, either unsorted or a sorted T cell fraction (not recorded which). The J gene is TRBJ2-7, the V gene TRBV12-3 or TRBV12-4, with D perhaps given as TRBD1 or TRBD2 (5 bases each). The CDR3 loop is CASNNQGPNYEQYF. For the CDR3, the DNA is TGTGCCAGCAACAACCAGGGACCGAACTACGAGCAGTACTTC.